The 27 T cell receptor beta chains presented below share a single source sample, sequenced in a study of neurological immune-mediated disorders. Time point in this sample: longitudinal time-point 1 (baseline). TCRdb ran MiXCR on the 5' RACE reads and lists one entry per CDR3 protein. The repertoire holds about 50,000 distinct CDR3 sequences, with more than 8% as singletons. The source material was PBMCs. Every receptor here comes from a woman aged 40 to 49 in good health.

In regard to this clonotype: At one boundary the junction diverges from the germline segment, which might be a read error. V is TRBV12-3 or TRBV12-4 and J is TRBJ1-1; perhaps TRBD1 as D (5 bases). CDR3 length equals 11 residues. The CDR3 DNA reads TGTGCCAGCAGACAGGCTCCCCAAGCATTCTTT. Protein product: CASRQAPQAFF.

V usage is TRBV30 and J usage is TRBJ2-5, with 11 bases that match TRBD1. Germline CDR1 GTSNPN, CDR2 SVGIG (reference sequence). The ends lost 4 bases at V and 5 bases at J; junction bases unmatched: 3. This CDR3 is built from 13 residues. CDR3 nucleotides: TGTGCCTGGAAGGACAGGGGGCGGGAGACCCAGTACTTC. Translation gives CAWKDRGRETQYF.

In this sample, this clonotype turned up many times. V gene TRBV7-2 combines with J gene TRBJ1-1, with no clear D. Per germline, CDR1 SGHTA and CDR2 FQGNSA. The CDR3 totals 13 residues. V dropped 1 base and J dropped 1 base, with 4 bases sitting between them. The CDR3, as DNA: TGTGCCAGCAGCTTAGTTGGGAACACTGAAGCTTTCTTT. It translates to CASSLVGNTEAFF.

Ten or more counts support this clonotype. The chain couples TRBV20-1 to TRBJ1-2; the D gene is possibly TRBD1 (5 bases). Trimming took off 7 bases at V and 0 bases at J, with 12 bases between the two ends. The CDR3 runs to 13 residues. Germline loops: CDR1 DFQATT, CDR2 SNEGSKA (reference sequence). The CDR3 region has the DNA TGCAGTGGGGAGGACACGGCTAACTATGGCTACACCTTC. Translation gives CSGEDTANYGYTF.

This clonotype was recorded at least ten times. J is TRBJ1-5 and V is TRBV4-1, with 8 bases lining up with TRBD1. Unmatched junction bases numbered 5, after V lost 0 bases and J lost 1 base. CDR1 is MGHRA and CDR2 is YSYEKL in the germline V gene. This CDR3 has 17 amino acids. As DNA, the CDR3 is TGCGCCAGCAGCCAAGATAACAGGGGGTTCAGCAATCAGCCCCAGCATTTT. It codes for CASSQDNRGFSNQPQHF.

At least ten counts were recorded for this clonotype. This rearrangement joins TRBV20-1 to TRBJ2-7, with a tentative D call TRBD1 (6 bases). V was pared by 6 bases and J by 5 bases, with 20 bases between. Germline V gene sequence: CDR1 DFQATT, CDR2 SNEGSKA (reference sequence). The CDR3 consists of 14 residues. CDR3 DNA: TGCAGTGCCGATACGGGACAAGGGGTCCACGAGCAGTACTTC. Protein: CSADTGQGVHEQYF.

This clonotype was seen many times. The chain combines TRBV29-1 with TRBJ2-1, with D unresolved. Per the germline V gene, CDR1 is SQVTM and CDR2 is ANQGSEA. Trimming pared 7 bases from V and 4 bases from J, leaving 5 bases between. This CDR3 has 10 residues. CDR3 sequence (DNA): TGCAGCGGGCGGTACAATGAGCAGTTCTTC. It specifies CSGRYNEQFF.

This clonotype was recorded at least ten times. The V call is TRBV7-3, the J call TRBJ1-1; D call uncertain. V dropped 2 bases and J dropped 1 base, with 5 bases sitting between them. This CDR3 has 13 residues. Germline assignment: CDR1 SGHTA and CDR2 FQGTGA. Written as DNA, the CDR3 is TGTGCCAGCAGCTTATTTGGGAACACTGAAGCTTTCTTT. This codes for CASSLFGNTEAFF.

This clonotype was observed many times. The gene calls are TRBV10-3 and TRBJ1-2; perhaps TRBD1 as D (6 bases). This CDR3 is 14 amino acids long. Germline CDR1 reads ENHRY; CDR2 reads SYGVKD. V shed 5 bases and J shed 7 bases, with 17 bases lying between them. The DNA of the CDR3 is TGTGCCATCAGTCTCAACAGGGAATTAGGTGGCTACACCTTC. It codes for CAISLNRELGGYTF.

This clonotype was seen ten or more times. This rearrangement joins TRBV3-1 to TRBJ2-5; D tentatively reads TRBD1 or TRBD2 (5 bases each). The germline V gene has CDR1 LGHDT and CDR2 YNNKEL (reference sequence). V shed 0 bases and J shed 2 bases, with 19 bases lying between them. The CDR3 has 18 amino acids. CDR3: CASSQDIYFRDDQETQYF. For the CDR3, the DNA is TGTGCCAGCAGCCAAGATATTTATTTTCGGGACGATCAAGAGACCCAGTACTTC.

This clonotype appeared many times. The chain has TRBV4-3 and TRBJ1-3; 7 bases fit TRBD1. V gave up 2 bases and J gave up 1 base; unmatched junction bases: 2. Germline CDR1 and CDR2: LGHNA and YSLEER. The CDR3 sequence is 15 residues long. In DNA form, the CDR3 reads TGCGCCAGCAGCCAAAACAGGGGTTCTGGAAACACCATATATTTT. Its translation: CASSQNRGSGNTIYF.

This clonotype was detected ten times or more. This sequence joins TRBV20-1 and TRBJ2-7, with 9 nucleotides matching TRBD1. The CDR3 runs 13 residues. Germline CDR1 reads DFQATT; CDR2 reads SNEGSKA (reference sequence). Trimming took 3 bases from V and 1 from J; bases not matched to a gene: 1. In DNA, the CDR3 is TGCAGTGCTAGGACAGGGGGTTCCTACGAGCAGTACTTC. Protein sequence: CSARTGGSYEQYF.

This clonotype came up many times. The J gene is TRBJ1-1, the V gene TRBV7-2, with a possible D match to TRBD1 (5 bases). V shed 0 bases and J shed 2 bases, with 7 bases lying between them. Germline values: CDR1 SGHTA, CDR2 FQGNSA. This CDR3 has 14 residues. The CDR3: CASSLARGNTEAFF. The CDR3 DNA follows: TGTGCCAGCAGCTTAGCGCGGGGCAACACTGAAGCTTTCTTT.

This clonotype has at least ten counts. The chain carries TRBV20-1 and TRBJ2-7, with D perhaps assigned TRBD1 or TRBD2 (5 bases each). Trimming left V 5 bases short and J 1 base short, with 15 bases between. The V gene's germline CDR1 is DFQATT and CDR2 SNEGSKA (reference sequence). CDR3 length equals 14 residues. The CDR3 region has the DNA TGCAGTGCTCCTCTTTGGGGGTCATCCTACGAGCAGTACTTC. Translating gives CSAPLWGSSYEQYF.

This clonotype was counted many times. The V gene is TRBV25-1, the J gene TRBJ1-4; D is unresolved. The germline CDR1 and CDR2 sequences are MGHDK and SYGVNS. With 6 bases removed from V and 6 bases from J, the gap between germline ends came to 17 bases. The CDR3 length is 15 residues. The CDR3 nucleotides are TGTGCCAGCAGCCGAAGGGCCGGGGTATATGAAAAACTGTTTTTT. Protein sequence: CASSRRAGVYEKLFF.

This clonotype came up many times. The chain links TRBV6-2 or TRBV6-3 to TRBJ1-2, with D maybe TRBD1 (5 bases). The CDR3 length is 12 residues. Germline V lookup: CDR1 MNHEY, CDR2 SVGEGT. V was pared by 5 bases and J by 3 bases, with 7 bases between. CDR3 protein: CASSRGDYGYTF. The CDR3 bases are TGTGCCAGCAGTCGGGGGGACTATGGCTACACCTTC.

This clonotype was recorded at least ten times. The chain employs TRBV7-8 and TRBJ1-1; D gene uncertain. Trimming pared 5 bases from V and 3 bases from J, leaving 13 bases between. The CDR3 loop spans 14 amino acids. Looked up from germline, CDR1 is SGHVS and CDR2 is FQNEAQ. CDR3 amino acids: CASSPVWEYTEAFF. CDR3 bases: TGTGCCAGCAGCCCCGTATGGGAGTACACTGAAGCTTTCTTT.

In regard to this clonotype: The junction departs from germline at one end; a sequencing error may be responsible. The rearrangement links TRBV10-3 to TRBJ2-2; weak D call: TRBD2 (6 bases). The CDR3 loop spans 15 amino acids. Germline CDR1 reads ENHRY; CDR2 reads SYGVKD. The CDR3 sequence is CAIAQPLANTVELFF. Here the CDR3 DNA reads TGTGCCATCGCTCAGCCCCTAGCGAACACCGTGGAGCTGTTTTTT.

The chain uses TRBV5-6 and TRBJ1-1; 7 bases fit TRBD1. Germline V lookup: CDR1 SGHDT, CDR2 YYEEEE. This CDR3 has 12 amino acids. V was pared by 4 bases and J by 11 bases, with 8 bases of the junction left unmatched. The CDR3 DNA is TGTGCCAGCAGCGGACCTGACAGGGTGGCTTTCTTT. Translation: CASSGPDRVAFF.

This clonotype has a count of ten or more. The J gene is TRBJ1-1, the V gene TRBV20-1; D not certain. This CDR3 comprises 14 residues. Trimming removed 6 bases at V and 4 bases at J, with 18 bases between. The germline V gene encodes CDR1 DFQATT and CDR2 SNEGSKA (reference sequence). CDR3: CSAPGPGRSTEAFF. CDR3 nucleotides: TGCAGTGCCCCAGGCCCGGGTAGGTCCACTGAAGCTTTCTTT.

This clonotype was picked up many times. This sequence joins TRBV9 and TRBJ1-1; D uncertain. Between the trimmed V and J ends, which lost 1 base and 5 bases, there was a span of 9 bases. This CDR3 spans 13 amino acids. The V gene's germline CDR1 is SGDLS and CDR2 YYNGEE. CDR3 DNA: TGTGCCAGCAGCGTACATGAGGAAACTGAAGCTTTCTTT. It specifies CASSVHEETEAFF.

There are many counts of this clonotype. The gene calls are TRBV6-5 and TRBJ1-3; no firm D call. V was clipped by 1 base and J by 2 bases, with 9 bases between them. The CDR3 is made up of 15 amino acids. Germline V CDR1 and CDR2: MNHEY, SVGAGI. The CDR3 here is CASSYLNGAGNTIYF. The CDR3 bases are TGTGCCAGCAGTTACTTGAACGGGGCTGGAAACACCATATATTTT.

This clonotype has a count of ten or more. The rearrangement links TRBV4-3 to TRBJ2-6; D is perhaps TRBD1 or TRBD2 (5 bases each). Germline lookup yields CDR1 LGHNA and CDR2 YSLEER. The CDR3 runs to 17 residues. Trimming pared 1 base from V and 5 bases from J, leaving 15 bases between. The CDR3 is CASSQVGELSRANVLTF. CDR3 bases: TGCGCCAGCAGCCAAGTGGGGGAACTATCTAGGGCCAACGTCCTGACTTTC.

This clonotype was picked up many times. This chain connects TRBV5-5 to TRBJ1-2; D not resolved. Trimming stripped 0 bases from V and 8 bases from J, with 5 bases between. The CDR3 covers 11 residues. Germline V gene lookup returns CDR1 SGHKS and CDR2 YYEKEE (reference sequence). CDR3 nucleotide sequence: TGTGCCAGCAGCTTGGCCCGAGGCTACACCTTC. Translating it yields CASSLARGYTF.

Many counts were recorded for this clonotype. The chain has TRBV4-2 and TRBJ2-2; 8 nucleotides line up with TRBD2. The V gene's germline CDR1 is LGHNA and CDR2 YNFKEQ. Unmatched junction bases numbered 6, after V lost 4 bases and J lost 2 bases. The CDR3 contains 16 residues. The CDR3 spells CASSLMAGGNTGELFF. The CDR3 DNA is TGTGCCAGCAGCCTTATGGCGGGGGGCAACACCGGGGAGCTGTTTTTT.

The chain's CDR3 is CASSSGLGNEQFF. For the CDR3, the DNA is TGCGCCAGCAGCAGCGGGTTGGGCAATGAGCAGTTCTTC. The chain joins TRBV5-1 to TRBJ2-1, with a tentative D call TRBD2 (6 bases). CDR1 is SGHRS and CDR2 is YFSETQ in the germline V gene. Trimming took 4 bases from V and 6 from J, leaving 11 bases between them. This CDR3 is built from 13 residues.

This clonotype was counted at least ten times. The rearrangement links TRBV7-2 to TRBJ1-2, with D possibly TRBD1 on 6 matching bases. The CDR3 consists of 14 residues. Between the trimmed V and J ends, which lost 5 bases and 0 bases, there was a span of 10 bases. Germline V gene sequence: CDR1 SGHTA, CDR2 FQGNSA. Here the CDR3 DNA reads TGTGCCAGCAGCCTACAGGGTTCTAACTATGGCTACACCTTC. This codes for CASSLQGSNYGYTF.